This T cell receptor beta chain was found in a study of T-cell reconstitution after alpha-beta-depleted transplantation in children (dated by TCRdb to about 2016). General notes on the study: Using TCR repertoire profiling, the study followed T-cell immune reconstitution in a quantitative way in children after TCRalphabeta/CD19-depleted allogeneic hematopoietic cell transplantation.

Trimming accounts for 5 bases at V and 1 base at J, while the number of junction bases matched to no gene is 10. Reading the germline V gene gives CDR1 MNHNS and CDR2 SASEGT. Taken from cysteine to phenylalanine, the CDR3 has 17 residues. Only the CDR3 portion is preserved as DNA: 51 bases, with reading frame beginning at the first base. This clonotype was counted between two and nine times. The clone's antigen remains unknown. No much larger clonotype is one base removed from it; base qualities were not supplied. Library preparation used PCR. Reads for this sample came from an Illumina HiSeq 2500. TCR libraries were prepared with molecular barcoding, using unique molecular identifiers to normalize TCRbeta repertoire quantification. TCRdb passed the public sequencing reads through fastp at Q25 and MiXCR, retaining productive beta sequences. CDR3 protein sequences are deduplicated, and each keeps its most common genes and DNA. This sample comprises around 370,000 distinct CDR3 sequences, 10% of them detected only once. Less than 2.5% of the sample belongs to the ten largest clones.

Sequences were derived from PBMCs from the stem cell graft donor, sampled from the stem cell graft. This TCR was sampled from a human donor who donated a stem cell graft to a child with acute lymphoblastic leukemia. The sequence links TRBV6-1 to TRBJ2-7; the central 11 bases match TRBD2. Here the CDR3 is given as CASSREPLAGGSYEQYF. The DNA reads as follows: TGTGCCAGCAGTCGAGAACCCCTAGCGGGAGGATCCTACGAGCAGTACTTC.